This entry describes one TCR beta chain. The clone's antigen remains unknown. There are no base qualities to consult, and no much larger clone falls within one base. These data are taken from a study of shared clonotypes between healthy human individuals (dated by TCRdb to 2018 to 2020). The study in broad terms: The cohort included three men and a couple of women between 18 and 49 years of age. For each donor, three plates each were used for CD4 naive and CD4 memory, two plates were used for CD8 naive, and one plate was used for CD8 memory. Blood TCR repertoires of roughly five healthy adults were deeply sequenced to estimate repertoire size and the extent of clonotype sharing between individuals. To increase sequencing depth and limit assay-specific biases, TCR repertoire library preparation and sequencing were carried out by different laboratories using diverse techniques. Leukapheresis yielded between about 0.9 and 8.9 billion PBMCs per donor.

Results the study describes overall, beyond this receptor: Sampling was limited to blood, and TCR repertoires in tissue likely differ from TCR repertoires in blood. Compared with non-shared clonotypes, the clonotypes found in all four sorted-subset donors had higher generation probabilities. Because the study included only a small number of donors, the genetic and exposure-history diversity represented was limited. Naive subsets generally had larger estimated clonotype richness than memory subsets. Pairwise subsampling indicated that sequencing depth was expected to affect the degree of clonotype sharing among donors. Sharing across several donors was observed for around 5% of naive CD4, over 3% of naive CD8, over 2% of memory CD4, and roughly 0.4% of memory CD8 clonotypes. Rarefaction of sorted-subset datasets indicated incomplete sequencing despite the large sequencing depth.

Donors were healthy HIV-negative adults with no recently reported acute infections or vaccinations. All donors were Caucasian adults living in Nashville, Tennessee, USA. CD4+ T cells were enriched by magnetic negative selection; naive cells were then positively selected on CD45RA, and the negative fraction formed the memory subset. Blood was collected by leukapheresis, and PBMCs were isolated by Ficoll-Histopaque density gradient centrifugation and then cryopreserved in liquid nitrogen vapor phase. Analytical flow cytometry was used to check the purity and quantity of every magnetically sorted T cell population. Genomic DNA was isolated from every sorted fraction and measured by UV absorbance on a Nanodrop 2000c. Using the deep immunoSEQ assay, multiplex PCR amplified TCR CDR3 regions from genomic DNA. Genomic DNA extracted from each cell subset was distributed evenly over all wells of several immunoSEQ 96-well plates, and each plate served as one replicate. For sorted subsets, each replicate PCR was loaded with 200 ng genomic DNA, equivalent to about 30,000 T cell genomes. Purified libraries were quantified with a Qubit 3.0 fluorometer, sized on a Bioanalyzer 2100, and re-quantified with the KAPA Library Quantification kit. Every immunoSEQ 96-well plate was sequenced on a dedicated single-read 150-cycle Illumina NextSeq 550 flow cell. On the study's bioinformatics: The immunoSEQ output contained only junctional sequences without quality scores, so filtering could not match that applied to full-length reads. To assign V/J genes and CDR3, sequences were annotated against IMGT germline references using PyIR, a Python wrapper for IgBLAST v1.9. Reads were filtered out if the reads had weak V/J assignments (E-value above 1e-6), no CDR3, stop codons, out-of-frame junctions, or ambiguous translated residues. A V3J clonotype was defined by an identical inferred V gene, J gene, and CDR3 amino acid sequence. Percentage overlap between repertoires was computed as shared unique clonotypes divided by the size of the smaller repertoire. Repertoire richness was assessed with RTK rarefaction, the Chao1 estimator, and Recon v2.1 estimates of unobserved clonotypes. Generation probabilities were computed with OLGA for all TCRbeta clonotypes obtained by the gDNA method from several donors. Imported from immuneACCESS, the table was reduced by TCRdb to in-frame sequences with V and J called. These copies leave out some clones; in studies compared against another copy, an unresolved V gene accounts for under half, and the cause of the remainder is not known. Clonal size and the V and J genes are those of that table, whereas D and trimming came from the DNA. The sample table holds some 2 million clones, of which 95% were seen once. Under 0.15% of the sample is taken by the ten largest.

The sample was naive CD4+ T cells sorted from blood. Per the publication, the cell subset or site label means: CD45RA+ positively selected. The source of this sequence is a man aged 18 to 35 in good health.

The CDR3 region has the sequence CASSIGLLYEQYF. At the DNA level, the sequence is TGTGCCAGTAGTATAGGACTCCTCTACGAGCAGTACTTC. In this chain, TRBV19 is recombined with TRBJ2-7; the D segment cannot be called with confidence. The junction carries 7 bases between V and J, which are trimmed by 1 base and 3 bases respectively. The CDR3 runs 13 amino acids, cysteine and phenylalanine included. Only CDR3 DNA is held: 39 bases, read in frame from base 1. Taken from the germline V gene (reference sequence), the CDR1 and CDR2 loops are LNHDA and SQIVND.